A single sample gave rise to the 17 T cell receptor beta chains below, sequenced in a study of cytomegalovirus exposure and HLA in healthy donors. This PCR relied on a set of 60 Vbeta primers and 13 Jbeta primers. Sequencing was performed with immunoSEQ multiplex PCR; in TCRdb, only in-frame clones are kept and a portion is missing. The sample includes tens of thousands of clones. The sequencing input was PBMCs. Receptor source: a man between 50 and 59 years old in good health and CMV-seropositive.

The CDR3 DNA follows: TGTGCCAGCTCGCGGACAGGGATCAACGAGCAGTACTTC. Translating gives CASSRTGINEQYF. The chain uses TRBV18 and TRBJ2-7, with 8 bases identical to TRBD1. Germline V gene sequence: CDR1 KGHSH, CDR2 LQKENI. V lost 6 bases and J lost 5; bases outside the gene matches: 6. This CDR3 has 13 residues. Complete variable domain (other parts from reference TRBV18 and TRBJ2-7): NAGVMQNPRHLVRRRGQEARLRCSPMKGHSHVYWYRQLPEEGLKFMVYLQKENIIDESGMPKERFSAEFPKEGPSILRIQQVVRGDSAAYFCASSRTGINEQYFGPGTRLTVT.

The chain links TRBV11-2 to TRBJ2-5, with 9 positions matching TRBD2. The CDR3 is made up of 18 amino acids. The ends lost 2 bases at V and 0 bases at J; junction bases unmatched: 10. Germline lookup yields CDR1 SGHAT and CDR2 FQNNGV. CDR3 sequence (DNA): TGTGCCAGCAGCTTAATTTCTCTAGCGGGGATGTACCAAGAGACCCAGTACTTC. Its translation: CASSLISLAGMYQETQYF.

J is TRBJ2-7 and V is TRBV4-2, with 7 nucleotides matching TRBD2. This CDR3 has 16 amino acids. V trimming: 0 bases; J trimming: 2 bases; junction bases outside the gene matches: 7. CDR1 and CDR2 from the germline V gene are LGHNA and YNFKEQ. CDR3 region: CASSQDISGTPYEQYF. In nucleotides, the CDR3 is TGTGCCAGCAGCCAAGATATCAGCGGGACCCCCTACGAGCAGTACTTC.

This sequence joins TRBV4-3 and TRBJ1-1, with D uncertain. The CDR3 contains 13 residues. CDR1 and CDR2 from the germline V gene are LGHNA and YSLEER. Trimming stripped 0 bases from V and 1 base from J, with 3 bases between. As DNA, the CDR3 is TGCGCCAGCAGCCAAGACTGGAACACTGAAGCTTTCTTT. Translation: CASSQDWNTEAFF.

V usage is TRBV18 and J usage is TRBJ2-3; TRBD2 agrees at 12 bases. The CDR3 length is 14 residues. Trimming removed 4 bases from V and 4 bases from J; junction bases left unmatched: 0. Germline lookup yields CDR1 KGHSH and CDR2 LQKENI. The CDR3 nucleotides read TGTGCCAGCTCACGGACTAGCGGGGCAGATACGCAGTATTTT. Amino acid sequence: CASSRTSGADTQYF.

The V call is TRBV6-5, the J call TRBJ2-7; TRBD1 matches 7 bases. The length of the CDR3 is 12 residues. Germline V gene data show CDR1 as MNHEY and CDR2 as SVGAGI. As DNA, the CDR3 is TGTGTTTACAGGGGTAGCTCCTACGAGCAGTACGTC. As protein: CVYRGSSYEQYV.

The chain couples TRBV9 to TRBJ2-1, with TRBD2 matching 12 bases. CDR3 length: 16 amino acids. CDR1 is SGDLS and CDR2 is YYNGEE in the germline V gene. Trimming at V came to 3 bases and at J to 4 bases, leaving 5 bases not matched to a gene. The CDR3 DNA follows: TGTGCCAGCAGCGCCGCCGGGACTAGCGGGTACAATGAGCAGTTCTTC. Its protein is CASSAAGTSGYNEQFF.

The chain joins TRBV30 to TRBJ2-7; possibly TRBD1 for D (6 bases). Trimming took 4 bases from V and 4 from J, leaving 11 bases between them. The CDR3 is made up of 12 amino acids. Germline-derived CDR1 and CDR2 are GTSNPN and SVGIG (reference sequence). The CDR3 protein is CAWMGARYEQYV. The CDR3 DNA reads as TGTGCCTGGATGGGGGCTAGGTACGAGCAGTACGTC.

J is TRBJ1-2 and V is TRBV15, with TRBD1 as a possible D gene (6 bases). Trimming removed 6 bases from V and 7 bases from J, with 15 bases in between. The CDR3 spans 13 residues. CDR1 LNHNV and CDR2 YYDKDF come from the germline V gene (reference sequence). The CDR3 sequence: CATSHRVMGGYTF. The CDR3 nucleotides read TGTGCCACCAGTCACAGGGTTATGGGTGGCTACACCTTC.

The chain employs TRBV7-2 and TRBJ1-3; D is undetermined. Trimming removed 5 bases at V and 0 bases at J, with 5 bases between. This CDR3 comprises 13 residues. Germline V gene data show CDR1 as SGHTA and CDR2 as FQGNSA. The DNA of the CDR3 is TGTGCCAGCAGCCCATCCTCTGGAAACACCATATATTTT. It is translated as CASSPSSGNTIYF.

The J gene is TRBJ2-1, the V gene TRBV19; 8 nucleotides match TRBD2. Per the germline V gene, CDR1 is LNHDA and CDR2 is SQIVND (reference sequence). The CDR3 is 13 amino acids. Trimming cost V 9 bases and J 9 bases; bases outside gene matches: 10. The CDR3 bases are TGTGCCAGCCGGAGGGTAGCGGGAAGTGAGCAGTTCTTC. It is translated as CASRRVAGSEQFF.

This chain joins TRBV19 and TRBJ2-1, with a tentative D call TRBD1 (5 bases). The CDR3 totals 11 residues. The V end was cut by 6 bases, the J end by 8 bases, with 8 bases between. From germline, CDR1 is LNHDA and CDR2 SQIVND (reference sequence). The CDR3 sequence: CASRQGDEQFF. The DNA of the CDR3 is TGTGCCAGTAGGCAGGGCGATGAGCAGTTCTTC.

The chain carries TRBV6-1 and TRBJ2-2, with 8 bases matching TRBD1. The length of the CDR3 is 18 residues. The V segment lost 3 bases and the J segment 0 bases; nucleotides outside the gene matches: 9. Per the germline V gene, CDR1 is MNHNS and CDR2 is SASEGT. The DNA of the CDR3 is TGTGCCAGCAGTGATGGGGGGACAGGAGTATCGAACACCGGGGAGCTGTTTTTT. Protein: CASSDGGTGVSNTGELFF.

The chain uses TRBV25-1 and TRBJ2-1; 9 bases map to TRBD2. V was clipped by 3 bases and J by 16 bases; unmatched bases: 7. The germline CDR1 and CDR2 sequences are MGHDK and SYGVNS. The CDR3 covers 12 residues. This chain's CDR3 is CASSDEGLAVFF. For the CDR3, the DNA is TGTGCCAGCAGTGATGAGGGACTAGCTGTTTTCTTC.

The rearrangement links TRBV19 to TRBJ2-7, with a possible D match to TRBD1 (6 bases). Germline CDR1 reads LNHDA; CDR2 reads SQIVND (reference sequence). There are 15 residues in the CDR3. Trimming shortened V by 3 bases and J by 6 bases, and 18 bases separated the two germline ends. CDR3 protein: CASSIEGAGALEQYF. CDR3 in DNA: TGTGCCAGTAGTATTGAAGGCGCAGGGGCCCTCGAGCAGTACTTC. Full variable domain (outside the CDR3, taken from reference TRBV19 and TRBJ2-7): DGGITQSPKYLFRKEGQNVTLSCEQNLNHDAMYWYRQDPGQGLRLIYYSQIVNDFQKGDIAEGYSVSREKKESFPLTVTSAQKNPTAFYLCASSIEGAGALEQYFGPGTRLTVT.

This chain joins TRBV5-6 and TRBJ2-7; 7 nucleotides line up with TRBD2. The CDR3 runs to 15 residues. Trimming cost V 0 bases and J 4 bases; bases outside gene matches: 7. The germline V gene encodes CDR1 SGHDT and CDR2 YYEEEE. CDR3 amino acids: CASSLESSGNYEQYV. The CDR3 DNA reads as TGTGCCAGCAGCTTGGAGTCTAGCGGTAATTACGAGCAGTACGTC.

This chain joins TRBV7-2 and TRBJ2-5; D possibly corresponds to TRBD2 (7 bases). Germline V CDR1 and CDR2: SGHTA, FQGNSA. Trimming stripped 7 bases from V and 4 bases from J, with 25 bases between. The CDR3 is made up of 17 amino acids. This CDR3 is CASIPRGAGEARETQYF. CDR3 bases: TGTGCCAGCATCCCCCGGGGGGCGGGAGAGGCGAGAGAGACCCAGTACTTC.